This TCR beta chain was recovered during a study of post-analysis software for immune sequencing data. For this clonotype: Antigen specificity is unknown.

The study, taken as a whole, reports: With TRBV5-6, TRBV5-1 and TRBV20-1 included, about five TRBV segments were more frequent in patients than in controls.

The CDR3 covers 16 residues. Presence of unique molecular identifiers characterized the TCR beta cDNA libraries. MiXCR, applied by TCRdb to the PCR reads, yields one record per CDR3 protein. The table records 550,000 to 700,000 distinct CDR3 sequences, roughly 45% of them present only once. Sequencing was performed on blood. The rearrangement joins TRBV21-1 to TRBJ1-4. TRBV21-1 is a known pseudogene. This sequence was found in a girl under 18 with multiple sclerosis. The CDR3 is CASSKAHGRQNEKLFF. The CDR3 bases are TGTGCCAGCAGCAAAGCACACGGACGGCAAAATGAAAAACTGTTTTTT.